The 14 T cell receptor beta chains below were found in one sample sequenced in a study of human thymus T cells. Thymus specimens were resections from corrective heart surgery. Method: immunoSEQ multiplex PCR; TCRdb's copy keeps in-frame clones and lacks some. This table holds 55,000 to 85,000 clones, approximately 95% found once. The sample consisted of thymus tissue. The receptors come from a girl under two years old with a congenital heart defect but otherwise immunologically healthy.

This chain uses TRBV7-9 with TRBJ1-1; no clear D gene. V was shortened by 1 base and J by 2 bases, with 11 bases between the two germline ends. CDR3 length equals 15 residues. Germline values: CDR1 SEHNR, CDR2 FQNEAQ (reference sequence). The CDR3 bases are TGTGCCAGCAGCTTAGAGGCCGGACCTAACACTGAAGCTTTCTTT. This translates into CASSLEAGPNTEAFF. Together with reference TRBV7-9 and TRBJ1-1, the CDR3 gives the full variable domain: DTGVSQNPRHKITKRGQNVTFRCDPISEHNRLYWYRQTLGQGPEFLTYFQNEAQLEKSRLLSDRFSAERPKGSFSTLEIQRTEQGDSAMYLCASSLEAGPNTEAFFGQGTRLTVV.

The chain employs TRBV11-2 and TRBJ2-3; no reliable D call. The CDR3 is 13 amino acids. The V end lost 5 bases, the J end lost 10 bases, and 16 bases lay between the germline ends. CDR1 and CDR2 from the germline V gene are SGHAT and FQNNGV. The CDR3 nucleotides are TGTGCCAGCAGCCCGCACCATCTTCCGCCGCAGTATTTT. It is translated as CASSPHHLPPQYF. The full variable domain, its missing parts supplied by reference TRBV11-2 and TRBJ2-3, is EAGVAQSPRYKIIEKRQSVAFWCNPISGHATLYWYQQILGQGPKLLIQFQNNGVVDDSQLPKDRFSAERLKGVDSTLKIQPAKLEDSAVYLCASSPHHLPPQYFGPGTRLTVL.

V and J are TRBV2 and TRBJ2-5; no definite D call. The CDR3 consists of 14 residues. Germline CDR1 SNHLY, CDR2 FYNNEI. The V and J ends lost 4 bases and 5 bases respectively, with 14 bases between them. CDR3 in amino acids: CASSGPRTVETQYF. The CDR3 nucleotides read TGTGCCAGCAGTGGGCCCAGAACCGTGGAGACCCAGTACTTC.

V is TRBV5-6 and J is TRBJ1-1; D remains ambiguous. Deletions cut 6 bases from V and 7 bases from J, with 13 bases between. The CDR3 sequence is 12 residues long. The germline V gene encodes CDR1 SGHDT and CDR2 YYEEEE. The CDR3 bases are TGTGCCAGCACCACTGGAGTCAGTGAAGCTTTCTTT. This codes for CASTTGVSEAFF.

The V gene is TRBV11-2, the J gene TRBJ2-6; D not resolved. With 6 bases removed from V and 4 bases from J, the gap between germline ends came to 13 bases. The CDR3 has 15 amino acids. The germline CDR1 and CDR2 sequences are SGHAT and FQNNGV. The DNA of the CDR3 is TGTGCCAGCAGTTTAAGGGCGGCGGGGGCCAACGTCCTGACTTTC. Its protein product is CASSLRAAGANVLTF.

The J gene is TRBJ2-5, the V gene TRBV7-6, with 7 nucleotides matching TRBD2. V gave up 1 base and J gave up 7 bases; unmatched junction bases: 18. Germline-derived CDR1 and CDR2 are SGHVS and FNYEAQ. This CDR3 has 18 residues. The CDR3 loop is CASSLVGAGEGSRVTQYF. The CDR3 nucleotides read TGTGCCAGCAGCTTAGTGGGCGCGGGAGAAGGAAGCAGGGTGACCCAGTACTTC.

This clone is a singleton in its sample. Other DNA sequences in the same sample also yield this CDR3. This chain links TRBV28 with TRBJ2-7; D gene uncertain. Germline V CDR1 and CDR2: MDHEN, SYDVKM. The length of the CDR3 is 11 residues. Deletions cut 5 bases from V and 4 bases from J, with 6 bases between. The CDR3 coding sequence is TGTGCCAGCAGTGCCATTTACGAGCAGTACTTC. It codes for CASSAIYEQYF.

J is TRBJ1-3 and V is TRBV5-1; 9 bases are shared with TRBD1. The CDR3 is made up of 19 amino acids. After removal of 3 bases from V and 1 base from J, the junction contained 14 bases not matched to a gene. Germline values: CDR1 SGHRS, CDR2 YFSETQ. The CDR3 nucleotides are TGCGCCAGCAGCTCTCAGGGGACAGGGAGGCATCCATCTGGAAACACCATATATTTT. It translates to CASSSQGTGRHPSGNTIYF.

The V and J genes are TRBV5-1 and TRBJ1-1; D may be TRBD1 (5 bases). The CDR3 contains 16 residues. Trimming pared 2 bases from V and 0 bases from J, leaving 14 bases between. Germline V gene sequence: CDR1 SGHRS, CDR2 YFSETQ. DNA of the CDR3: TGCGCCAGCAGCTTACTAAAGGGAGGGGTGAACACTGAAGCTTTCTTT. As protein: CASSLLKGGVNTEAFF.

In nucleotides, the CDR3 is TGTGCCAGCAGCTTAGGGGGGGTAGCGGGGCCGAAGGGTTGGGAGCAGTACTTC. This sequence encodes CASSLGGVAGPKGWEQYF. The rearrangement uses TRBV11-3 and TRBJ2-7; 8 bases are shared with TRBD2. Looked up from germline, CDR1 is SGHNT and CDR2 is YENEEA. The CDR3 totals 18 residues. Unmatched junction bases numbered 18, after V lost 1 base and J lost 7 bases.

V usage is TRBV19 and J usage is TRBJ2-1, with a possible D match to TRBD2 (6 bases). The length of the CDR3 is 12 residues. From germline, CDR1 is LNHDA and CDR2 SQIVND (reference sequence). The ends were cut back, 8 bases at V and 7 bases at J, with 12 bases in the middle. DNA of the CDR3: TGTGCCAGTGGGGAGACTAGAAATGAGCAGTTCTTC. This gives the protein CASGETRNEQFF.

The chain employs TRBV28 and TRBJ1-1; D call uncertain. Germline CDR1 is MDHEN and CDR2 is SYDVKM. V dropped 10 bases and J dropped 2 bases, with 11 bases sitting between them. The CDR3 has 12 residues. The CDR3 nucleotides read TGTGCCATCACTCAGAGAAACACTGAAGCTTTCTTT. Its protein is CAITQRNTEAFF. The full variable domain, completed using reference TRBV28 and TRBJ1-1, is DVKVTQSSRYLVKRTGEKVFLECVQDMDHENMFWYRQDPGLGLRLIYFSYDVKMKEKGDIPEGYSVSREKKERFSLILESASTNQTSMYLCAITQRNTEAFFGQGTRLTVV.

CDR3: CASSPPGTPTDTQYF. The CDR3 DNA is TGTGCCAGCAGTCCACCCGGGACTCCTACAGATACGCAGTATTTT. The V and J genes are TRBV27 and TRBJ2-3; TRBD2 is a possible D gene (6 bases). Germline-derived CDR1 and CDR2 are MNHEY and SMNVEV (reference sequence). CDR3 length: 15 amino acids. Between the trimmed V and J ends, which lost 5 bases and 3 bases, there was a span of 15 bases.

In DNA, the CDR3 is TGTGCCAGTAGTATTGCCTCGGGGGCTGGCACTGAAGCTTTCTTT. This encodes CASSIASGAGTEAFF. The chain recombines TRBV19 with TRBJ1-1, with D maybe TRBD1 (6 bases). Trimming cost V 3 bases and J 4 bases, with 15 bases left between them. CDR1 is LNHDA, CDR2 SQIVND, per germline (reference sequence). There are 15 residues in the CDR3.